These T cell receptor beta chains were read from a single sample in a study of blood T cells in healthy people across ages. One entry per CDR3 protein results from TCRdb running MiXCR on the 5' RACE reads. Of some 930,000 distinct CDR3 sequences in the sample, approximately 32% were seen once. This same sample was also taken into another study, of T cells of mothers and their children.

The sample comprised blood. These receptors all come from a woman aged 40 to 50 in good health. CDR3s include the opening cysteine and the closing phenylalanine or tryptophan. Each record gives: D gene, V gene, clone size, J gene, CDR3 protein, CDR3 DNA. The D gene is left open where the match is weak. The size field is filled for only some rows; it gives once, few, many or a size class.

>NA|TRBV5-1|NA|TRBJ1-1
CASSLGDGGGTEAFF
TGCGCCAGCAGCTTGGGAGATGGTGGAGGGACAGAAGCTTTCTTT
>NA|TRBV12-3/TRBV12-4|NA|TRBJ2-4
CASSPGEGRSNEQYF
TGTGCCAGCAGCCCAGGGGAGGGGAGGTCAAATGAGCAGTACTTC
>NA|TRBV5-6|few|TRBJ2-1
CASRPTPLAEQFF
TGTGCCAGCAGACCGACGCCACTGGCTGAGCAGTTCTTC
>NA|TRBV7-3|many|TRBJ1-2
CASSLGGSRYGYTF
TGTGCCAGCAGCTTAGGCGGTTCACGGTATGGCTACACCTTC
>NA|TRBV7-2|few|TRBJ2-1
CASSLDGQNYNEQFF
TGTGCCAGCAGCTTAGACGGGCAGAACTACAATGAGCAGTTCTTC
>NA|TRBV10-3|NA|TRBJ1-5
CAISESSSIGQPQHF
TGTGCCATCAGTGAGTCGTCCTCTATCGGTCAGCCCCAGCATTTT
>TRBD1|TRBV2|NA|TRBJ1-1
CASTGQGMAEAFF
TGTGCCAGCACCGGACAGGGGATGGCTGAAGCTTTCTTT
>NA|TRBV29-1|few|TRBJ2-3
CSLSITDTQYF
TGCAGCTTATCCATAACAGATACGCAGTATTTT
>TRBD2|TRBV24-1|many|TRBJ2-5
CATSDPTSGGGDQYF
TGTGCCACCAGTGACCCGACTAGCGGGGGTGGCGACCAGTACTTC
>TRBD2|TRBV5-1|NA|TRBJ2-3
CASTGLAGTTDTQYF
TGCGCCAGCACAGGACTAGCGGGGACTACAGATACGCAGTATTTT
>TRBD2|TRBV24-1|once|TRBJ2-5
CATSDPSGALQETQYF
TGTGCCACCAGTGACCCTAGCGGGGCCCTCCAAGAGACCCAGTACTTC